This T cell receptor beta chain was sequenced for a study of sequential checkpoint blockade in melanoma. Trimming took 6 bases from V and 3 from J, leaving 18 bases between them. CDR3 length equals 15 residues. CDR1 and CDR2 (germline): MNHNS, SASEGT. Measured with immunoSEQ multiplex PCR; TCRdb has only the in-frame clones, and not every one. The repertoire includes about 28,000 clones, 70% to 90% of them detected once, and 12% to 15% sits in the top ten. The treatment denotes: randomized to nivolumab then ipilimumab (arm A) or the reverse (arm B). This clone has only one observation. The sequencing used CD8+ T cells sorted from blood (inferred from file names), collected from a patient given nivolumab and ipilimumab in sequence. The TCR originated in a human donor with melanoma. The V gene is TRBV6-1, the J gene TRBJ2-7; D is possibly TRBD2 (7 bases). The CDR3 nucleotides are TGTGCCAGCAGCGGGGGGCAGGGAAGGATCTACGAGCAGTACTTC. Translated: CASSGGQGRIYEQYF.